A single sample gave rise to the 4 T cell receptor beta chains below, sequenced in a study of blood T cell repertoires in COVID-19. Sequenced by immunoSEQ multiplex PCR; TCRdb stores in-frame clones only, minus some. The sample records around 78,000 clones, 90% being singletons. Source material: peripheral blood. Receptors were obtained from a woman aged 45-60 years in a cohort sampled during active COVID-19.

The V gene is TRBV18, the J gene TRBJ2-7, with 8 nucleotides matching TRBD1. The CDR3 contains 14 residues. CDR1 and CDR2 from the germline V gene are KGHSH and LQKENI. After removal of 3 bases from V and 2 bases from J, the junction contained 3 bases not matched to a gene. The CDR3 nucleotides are TGTGCCAGCTCACCGGACAGGGTGCCCTACGAGCAGTACTTC. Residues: CASSPDRVPYEQYF.

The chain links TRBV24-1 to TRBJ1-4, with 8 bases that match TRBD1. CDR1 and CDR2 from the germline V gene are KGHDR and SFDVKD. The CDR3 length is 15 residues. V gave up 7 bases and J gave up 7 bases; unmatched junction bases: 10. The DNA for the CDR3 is TGTGCCACCAGGGGTCCCGACAGGGGAAGTGAAAAACTGTTTTTT. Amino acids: CATRGPDRGSEKLFF.

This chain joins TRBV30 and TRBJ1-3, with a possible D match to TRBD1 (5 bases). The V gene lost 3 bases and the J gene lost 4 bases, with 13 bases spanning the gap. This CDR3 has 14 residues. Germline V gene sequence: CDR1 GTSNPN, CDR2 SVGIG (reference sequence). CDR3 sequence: CAWSKGSGGNTIYF. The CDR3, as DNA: TGTGCCTGGAGCAAAGGCTCAGGGGGAAACACCATATATTTT.

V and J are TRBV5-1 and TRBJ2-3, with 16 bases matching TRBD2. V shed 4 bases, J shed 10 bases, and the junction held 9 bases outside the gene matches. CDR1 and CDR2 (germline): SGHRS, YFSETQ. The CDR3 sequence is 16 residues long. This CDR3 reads CASSAGLAGGPLAQYF. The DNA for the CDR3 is TGCGCCAGCAGCGCGGGACTAGCGGGAGGGCCCCTTGCGCAGTATTTT.